The entry that follows covers one T cell receptor beta chain sequence. The target antigen is unknown. J gave up 3 bases and V 4 bases, and 6 bases lay outside the gene matches. The CDR3 has 15 amino acids. CDR1 is KGHDR, CDR2 SFDVKD, per germline. The data were taken from a study of T-cell memory formation after mild COVID-19. For the study at large: In these data, TCR clusters were largely donor specific. Study-wide results and caveats: Mostly located in CM and EM were contracting CD4+ clones, with contracting CD8+ clones located in EMRA.

A 5'RACE reaction primed in the constant segment made cDNA libraries of TCR alpha and TCR beta, and these carried sample barcodes and UMIs. MiXCR, applied by TCRdb to the 5' RACE reads, yields one record per CDR3 protein. The repertoire holds 470,000 or so distinct CDR3 sequences, with roughly 18% as singletons. The chain has TRBV24-1 and TRBJ2-5; 8 bases line up with TRBD2. The source material was PBMCs or a T cell subset sorted from them (not recorded which). The source is an adult woman who had mild COVID-19 (a few samples of this study predate the infection). Cell type and time point are not known. The CDR3 spells CATSEYGTREETQYF. CDR3 coding DNA: TGTGCCACCAGTGAATATGGGACTAGAGAAGAGACCCAGTACTTC.